The source of this T cell receptor beta chain is a study of cytomegalovirus exposure and HLA in healthy donors. PCR used 60 Vbeta primers and 13 Jbeta primers. The method was immunoSEQ multiplex PCR; TCRdb's version includes in-frame clones alone and lacks a portion of them. This sample yields about 130,000 clones, of which approximately 71% are seen a single time; over 2.5% belongs to the top ten. This CDR3 is 16 amino acids long. Trimming pared 0 bases from V and 0 bases from J, leaving 12 bases between. The germline V gene has CDR1 SGDLS and CDR2 YYNGEE. The rearrangement joins TRBV9 to TRBJ2-5; tentatively, D is TRBD1 (5 bases). Specimen: PBMCs. The clonotype comes from a woman aged 45-59 years in good health and CMV-seronegative. The CDR3 protein is CASSVGQQGYQETQYF. Here the CDR3 DNA reads TGTGCCAGCAGCGTAGGCCAGCAGGGATACCAAGAGACCCAGTACTTC.